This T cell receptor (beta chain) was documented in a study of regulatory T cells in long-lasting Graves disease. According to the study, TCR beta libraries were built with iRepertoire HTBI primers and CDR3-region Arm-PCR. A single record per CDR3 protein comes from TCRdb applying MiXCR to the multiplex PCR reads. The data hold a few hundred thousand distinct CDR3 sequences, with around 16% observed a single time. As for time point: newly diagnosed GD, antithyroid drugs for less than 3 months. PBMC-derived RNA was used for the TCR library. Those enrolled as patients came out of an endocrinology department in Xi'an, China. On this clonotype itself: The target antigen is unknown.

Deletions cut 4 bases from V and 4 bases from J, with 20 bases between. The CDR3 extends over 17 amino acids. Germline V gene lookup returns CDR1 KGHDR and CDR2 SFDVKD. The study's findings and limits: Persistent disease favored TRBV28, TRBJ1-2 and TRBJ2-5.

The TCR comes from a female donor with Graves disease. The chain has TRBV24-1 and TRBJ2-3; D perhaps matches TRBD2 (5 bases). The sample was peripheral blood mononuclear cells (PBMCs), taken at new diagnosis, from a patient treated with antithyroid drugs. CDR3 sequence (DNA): TGTGCCACCAGTGACCCTAAAACCCGGGGTGATTCAGATACGCAGTATTTT. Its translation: CATSDPKTRGDSDTQYF.